A selection of T cell receptor beta chains follows, all from one sample in a study of T-cell memory formation after mild COVID-19. TCRdb reanalysed the 5' RACE reads using MiXCR and keeps one entry per CDR3 protein. The sample holds a few hundred thousand distinct CDR3 sequences, over 15% seen once. The material sequenced was PBMCs or a T cell subset sorted from them (not recorded which). The receptors originated from a man aged 18 to 30 who had mild COVID-19 (a few samples of this study predate the infection). Cell type and time point are not known. Each CDR3 is given with its conserved first and last residue. Clone sizes are given selectively: once, few, many, or a class where the clone is expanded.

J,size,V,CDR3
TRBJ2-7,.,TRBV19,CASSHGTVLNEQYF
TRBJ1-5,.,TRBV6-2/TRBV6-3,CASSPPSLAQHF
TRBJ1-2,few,TRBV18,CASSPGAINYGYTF
TRBJ2-2,.,TRBV12-3/TRBV12-4,CASPPGASNTGELFF
TRBJ1-6,many,TRBV4-1,CASSLDSSYNSPLHF
TRBJ1-1,few,TRBV27,CASSFEGPRYAEAFF
TRBJ2-1,few,TRBV6-5,CASSYAFLAGDYNEQFF
TRBJ2-2,few,TRBV6-2/TRBV6-3,CASQPGQVDPGELFF
TRBJ2-5,few,TRBV7-6,CASSRLGNRVEEETQYF
TRBJ2-2,.,TRBV10-3,CAISEPLGDTGELFF
TRBJ2-3,few,TRBV12-3/TRBV12-4,CASRRVTDTQYF
TRBJ1-1,.,TRBV10-3,CAIGGRENTEAFF
TRBJ2-7,.,TRBV4-1,CASSQDPFGQQYF
TRBJ2-7,few,TRBV30,CAWRGGILYEQYF
TRBJ2-3,few,TRBV29-1,CSVTGRIVDTQYF
TRBJ2-3,few,TRBV7-8,CAGGTGRGTDTQYF
TRBJ2-3,few,TRBV7-8,CASSSQERYTDTQYF
TRBJ2-5,many,TRBV14,CASSQDMGPETQYF